Listed here are 23 T cell receptor beta chains from one sample, sequenced in a study of T cell changes during pregnancy in multiple sclerosis. Clones were read by immunoSEQ multiplex PCR, and TCRdb kept only the in-frame ones, dropping some. The sample carries some 35,000 clones, approximately 90% recorded once. Sequencing used CD4+ T cells from peripheral blood mononuclear cells, obtained after pregnancy. The receptor set was obtained from a female donor in good health, enrolled as a control in a pregnancy study.

This sequence joins TRBV10-2 and TRBJ1-6, with a tentative D call TRBD1 (6 bases). V was cut by 2 bases and J by 10 bases, with 9 bases left in between. Germline-derived CDR1 and CDR2 are WSHSY and SAAADI. The CDR3 length is 13 residues. Here the CDR3 reads CASSETGWSPLHF. DNA of the CDR3: TGCGCCAGCAGTGAGACAGGGTGGTCACCCCTCCACTTT.

The rearrangement uses TRBV9 and TRBJ2-1; D might be TRBD2 (6 bases). The CDR3 consists of 12 residues. The V end was cut by 0 bases, the J end by 15 bases, with 13 bases between. Germline CDR1 is SGDLS and CDR2 is YYNGEE. CDR3 protein: CASSVGFGRGFF. DNA for the CDR3: TGTGCCAGCAGCGTAGGGTTCGGGAGAGGGTTCTTC.

The CDR3: CAISESRQGNTEAFF. CDR3 nucleotides: TGTGCCATCAGTGAGTCTCGCCAGGGGAACACTGAAGCTTTCTTT. This chain joins TRBV10-3 and TRBJ1-1, with D possibly being TRBD1 (5 bases). The CDR3 runs to 15 residues. Germline V gene lookup returns CDR1 ENHRY and CDR2 SYGVKD. Trimming pared 0 bases from V and 1 base from J, leaving 9 bases between.

On this clone: The CDR3 does not close with the conserved phenylalanine or tryptophan, likely indicating a read error. Because the CDR3's place on the DNA is in doubt, the DNA is left out and the CDR3 is given as listed by TCRdb. The genes are TRBV19 and TRBJ2-7; the D call of TRBD1 is as the table states it, not checked on the DNA. Germline CDR1 reads LNHDA; CDR2 reads SQIVND (reference sequence). The CDR3 numbers 13 amino acids, ends counted. CDR3 residues: CASSSSLGTGIYL.

Regarding this clone: The same CDR3 also results from other DNA sequences found in this sample. This chain links TRBV19 with TRBJ2-2; D is undetermined. The V end was cut by 6 bases, the J end by 6 bases, with 11 bases between. Germline loops: CDR1 LNHDA, CDR2 SQIVND (reference sequence). The CDR3 covers 13 residues. In DNA form, the CDR3 reads TGTGCCAGTAGCAACCGTGGGCCCGGGGAGCTGTTTTTT. It translates to CASSNRGPGELFF.

V and J are TRBV19 and TRBJ2-7; 7 bases agree with TRBD1. Trimming cost V 4 bases and J 7 bases; bases outside gene matches: 7. There are 13 residues in the CDR3. From germline, CDR1 is LNHDA and CDR2 SQIVND (reference sequence). CDR3 coding DNA: TGTGCCAGTAGTACCATACCGGACAGGGAGCAGTACTTC. This encodes CASSTIPDREQYF.

V is TRBV19 and J is TRBJ1-5, with D possibly matching TRBD1 (6 bases). Per the germline V gene, CDR1 is LNHDA and CDR2 is SQIVND (reference sequence). The CDR3 loop spans 19 amino acids. The V gene lost 0 bases and the J gene lost 3 bases, with 21 bases spanning the gap. The DNA of the CDR3 is TGTGCCAGTAGTATAGAATGGGGGCAGGGGAAGAGGGACAATCAGCCCCAGCATTTT. It is translated as CASSIEWGQGKRDNQPQHF.

The chain joins TRBV7-9 to TRBJ2-3; no reliable D call. The CDR3 loop spans 14 amino acids. With 5 bases removed from V and 4 bases from J, the gap between germline ends came to 13 bases. Germline CDR1 and CDR2: SEHNR and FQNEAQ (reference sequence). CDR3: CASSPLSRADTQYF. For the CDR3, the DNA is TGTGCCAGCAGCCCCCTAAGCCGGGCAGATACGCAGTATTTT.

The CDR3, as DNA: TGTGCCAGCAGTGGGGGGGGTTTTACTAGCGGGGACTACGAGCAGTACTTC. Amino acids: CASSGGGFTSGDYEQYF. The V and J genes are TRBV28 and TRBJ2-7; TRBD2 aligns across 10 bases. The CDR3 spans 17 residues. Looked up from germline, CDR1 is MDHEN and CDR2 is SYDVKM. After removal of 5 bases from V and 3 bases from J, the junction contained 13 bases not matched to a gene.

The J gene is TRBJ1-5, the V gene TRBV6-1, with a possible D match to TRBD1 (5 bases). Germline-derived CDR1 and CDR2 are MNHNS and SASEGT. The V gene lost 6 bases and the J gene lost 4 bases, with 16 bases spanning the gap. There are 15 residues in the CDR3. The CDR3 region has the DNA TGTGCCAGCAGGTTCTGGACAATAGGGAATCAGCCCCAGCATTTT. It translates to CASRFWTIGNQPQHF.

The V call is TRBV4-2, the J call TRBJ2-4; 10 bases map to TRBD2. V shed 4 bases, J shed 8 bases, and the junction held 8 bases outside the gene matches. CDR1 LGHNA and CDR2 YNFKEQ come from the germline V gene. The CDR3 has 15 amino acids. The CDR3 spells CASSLSGGAGDIQYF. The CDR3 DNA reads TGTGCCAGCAGCCTCAGCGGGGGGGCCGGTGACATTCAGTACTTC.

The chain combines TRBV19 with TRBJ1-1, with D perhaps matching TRBD1 (5 bases). CDR1 and CDR2 (germline): LNHDA, SQIVND (reference sequence). V was cut by 3 bases and J by 1 base, with 15 bases left in between. This CDR3 is 16 amino acids long. The CDR3 coding sequence is TGTGCCAGTAGTATCTGGGCAGGGCGAGGGAACACTGAAGCTTTCTTT. Protein sequence: CASSIWAGRGNTEAFF.

This chain uses TRBV5-1 with TRBJ2-1; D remains ambiguous. The CDR3 sequence is 13 residues long. The V end was cut by 0 bases, the J end by 7 bases, with 8 bases between. CDR1 is SGHRS and CDR2 is YFSETQ in the germline V gene. CDR3 DNA sequence: TGCGCCAGCAGCTTGGCCCTTCTGAATGAGCAGTTCTTC. Protein sequence: CASSLALLNEQFF.

The J gene is TRBJ1-3, the V gene TRBV18; D gene uncertain. The germline V and J ends were trimmed by 6 bases and 0 bases, with 6 bases remaining between them. CDR1 KGHSH and CDR2 LQKENI come from the germline V gene. This CDR3 contains 13 residues. In DNA form, the CDR3 reads TGTGCCAGCTCCCAGATCTCTGGAAACACCATATATTTT. Protein product: CASSQISGNTIYF.

The chain links TRBV5-4 to TRBJ1-2; D is perhaps TRBD1 (5 bases). Germline V gene data show CDR1 as SGHNT and CDR2 as YYREEE (reference sequence). V was pared by 4 bases and J by 1 base, with 8 bases between. The CDR3 consists of 13 residues. Here the CDR3 reads CASSGGFNYGYTF. The CDR3 DNA sequence: TGTGCCAGCAGCGGGGGGTTTAACTATGGCTACACCTTC. Filled out from reference TRBV5-4 and TRBJ1-2, the complete variable domain reads ETGVTQSPTHLIKTRGQQVTLRCSSQSGHNTVSWYQQALGQGPQFIFQYYREEENGRGNFPPRFSGLQFPNYSSELNVNALELDDSALYLCASSGGFNYGYTFGSGTRLTVV.

The chain joins TRBV27 to TRBJ1-1; 9 bases line up with TRBD1. Unmatched junction bases numbered 4, after V lost 4 bases and J lost 4 bases. Germline lookup yields CDR1 MNHEY and CDR2 SMNVEV (reference sequence). The CDR3 has 14 amino acids. CDR3 nucleotides: TGTGCCAGCAGTTCCCGGGACAGGGTCACTGAAGCTTTCTTT. It yields the protein CASSSRDRVTEAFF.

The chain is built from TRBV6-5 and TRBJ2-7, with TRBD2 matching over 8 bases. Germline V lookup: CDR1 MNHEY, CDR2 SVGAGI. The CDR3 sequence is 15 residues long. After removal of 5 bases from V and 2 bases from J, the junction contained 8 bases not matched to a gene. CDR3 bases: TGTGCCAGCAGTCCCCCGCGAGCGGGGGCCTACGAGCAGTACTTC. This translates into CASSPPRAGAYEQYF.

V and J are TRBV6-1 and TRBJ2-7, with D possibly matching TRBD1 (5 bases). Germline V gene lookup returns CDR1 MNHNS and CDR2 SASEGT. V was pared by 6 bases and J by 5 bases, with 20 bases between. The CDR3 runs to 15 residues. The CDR3 protein is CASRAGIEERDEQYF. CDR3 DNA sequence: TGTGCCAGCAGGGCAGGGATTGAGGAGCGAGACGAGCAGTACTTC.

The gene calls are TRBV6-5 and TRBJ2-7; 7 nucleotides match TRBD1. Trimming removed 5 bases from V and 2 bases from J; junction bases left unmatched: 3. The CDR3 loop spans 13 amino acids. The germline V gene has CDR1 MNHEY and CDR2 SVGAGI. The CDR3 here is CASSTDRAYEQYF. In DNA form, the CDR3 reads TGTGCCAGCAGTACCGACAGGGCCTACGAGCAGTACTTC.

The genes are TRBV14 and TRBJ2-1; 13 bases line up with TRBD2. The V gene's germline CDR1 is SGHDN and CDR2 FVKESK. V shed 0 bases and J 8 bases; nucleotides not matched to a gene: 10. This CDR3 is 18 amino acids long. As DNA, the CDR3 is TGTGCCAGCAGCCAAGAACTAGCGGGAGGGCTCTGGTACGATGAGCAGTTCTTC. The encoded protein is CASSQELAGGLWYDEQFF.

The table lists this clone with a count of one. The CDR3 region has the DNA TGTGCCAGCAGCCTTTGGTTTTCAGCGGGTCCCGCCTACGAGCAGTACTTC. The encoded protein is CASSLWFSAGPAYEQYF. The J gene is TRBJ2-7, the V gene TRBV13, with a possible D match to TRBD2 (6 bases). The V end was cut by 5 bases, the J end by 2 bases, with 22 bases between. This CDR3 contains 17 residues. Germline CDR1 reads PRHDT; CDR2 reads FYEKMQ (reference sequence).

The CDR3 bases are TGTGCCAGCAGCGTAGGGGGACAGACAACTAACTATGGCTACACCTTC. Residues: CASSVGGQTTNYGYTF. The chain uses TRBV9 and TRBJ1-2; 7 nucleotides match TRBD1. Germline values: CDR1 SGDLS, CDR2 YYNGEE. With 0 bases clipped from V and 0 bases from J, the junction kept 5 bases outside the gene matches. The CDR3 consists of 16 residues.

The rearrangement uses TRBV4-3 and TRBJ2-7; 12 bases agree with TRBD2. CDR1 and CDR2 from the germline V gene are LGHNA and YSLEER. Losses at the gene ends were 3 bases for V and 6 bases for J; bases not matched to a gene: 0. The CDR3 length is 13 residues. CDR3 in DNA: TGCGCCAGCAGCCAGGGACTAGCGGGCGAGCAGTACTTC. Translating gives CASSQGLAGEQYF.